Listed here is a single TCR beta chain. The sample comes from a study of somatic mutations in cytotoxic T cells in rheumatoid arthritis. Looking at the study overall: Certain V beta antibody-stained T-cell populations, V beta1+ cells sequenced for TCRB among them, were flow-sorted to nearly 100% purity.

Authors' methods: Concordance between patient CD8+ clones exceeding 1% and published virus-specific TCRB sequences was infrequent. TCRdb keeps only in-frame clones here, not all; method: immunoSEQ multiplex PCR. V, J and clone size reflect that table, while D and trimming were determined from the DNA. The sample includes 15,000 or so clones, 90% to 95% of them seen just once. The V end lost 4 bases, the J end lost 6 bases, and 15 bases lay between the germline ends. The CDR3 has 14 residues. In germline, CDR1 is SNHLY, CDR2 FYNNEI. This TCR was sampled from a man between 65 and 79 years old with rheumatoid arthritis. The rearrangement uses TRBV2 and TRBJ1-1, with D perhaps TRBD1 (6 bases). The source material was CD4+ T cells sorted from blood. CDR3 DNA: TGTGCCAGCAGTGGAGGGGGGGGCCCGGCTGAAGCTTTCTTT. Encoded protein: CASSGGGGPAEAFF.